The sample holds many counts of the clone carrying this TCR beta chain. Its cognate antigen is unknown. TCRdb ran MiXCR on the reads and lists one entry per CDR3 protein. The table lists around 100,000 distinct CDR3 sequences, 10% of them singletons. The sample is drawn from a study of T cell repertoires in cytomegalovirus infection. The wider study: Public TCR beta signatures indicated both CMV infection and matching HLA type.

Study-wide results and caveats: The ex vivo response was dominated by HLA-C-restricted CMV-specific TCR beta clonotypes.

The germline V and J ends were trimmed by 3 bases and 2 bases, with 10 bases remaining between them. Germline V gene sequence: CDR1 SGHTA, CDR2 FQGNSA. This CDR3 contains 14 residues. The V call is TRBV7-2, the J call TRBJ1-2; D call uncertain. The TCR was taken from a human donor in good health (CMV status not recorded). Some clones in this sample may be carry-over from other donors' samples. Sequenced input: PBMCs, sequenced either directly or after in vitro stimulation (not recorded which). CDR3 in amino acids: CASSLRVPNYGYTF. DNA for the CDR3: TGTGCCAGCAGCTTGCGGGTACCCAACTATGGCTACACCTTC.